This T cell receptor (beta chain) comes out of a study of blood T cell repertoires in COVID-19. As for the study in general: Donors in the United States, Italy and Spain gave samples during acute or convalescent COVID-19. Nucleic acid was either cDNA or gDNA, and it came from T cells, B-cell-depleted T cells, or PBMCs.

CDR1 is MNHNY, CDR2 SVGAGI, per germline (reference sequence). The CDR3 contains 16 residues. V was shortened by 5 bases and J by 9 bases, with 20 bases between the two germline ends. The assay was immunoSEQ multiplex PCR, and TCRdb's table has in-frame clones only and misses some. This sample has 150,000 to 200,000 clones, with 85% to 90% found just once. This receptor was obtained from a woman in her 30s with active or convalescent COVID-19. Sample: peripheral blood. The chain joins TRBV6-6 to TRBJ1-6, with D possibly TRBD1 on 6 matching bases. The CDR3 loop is CASSPPSRGGGSPLHF. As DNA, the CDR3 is TGTGCCAGCAGTCCCCCCTCACGGGGAGGGGGTTCACCCCTCCACTTT.